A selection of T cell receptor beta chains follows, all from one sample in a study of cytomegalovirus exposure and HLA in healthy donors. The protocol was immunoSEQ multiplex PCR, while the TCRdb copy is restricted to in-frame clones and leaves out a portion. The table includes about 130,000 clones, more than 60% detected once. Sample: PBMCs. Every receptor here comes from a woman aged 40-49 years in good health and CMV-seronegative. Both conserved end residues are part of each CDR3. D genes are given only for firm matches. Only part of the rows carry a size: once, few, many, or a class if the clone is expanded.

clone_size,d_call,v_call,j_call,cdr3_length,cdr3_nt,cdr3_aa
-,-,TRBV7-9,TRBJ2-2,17,TGTGCCAGCAGCTTACCCTCCCAGGGGCTCGTTACCGGGGAGCTGTTTTTT,CASSLPSQGLVTGELFF
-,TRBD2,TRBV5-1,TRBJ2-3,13,TGCGCCAGCAGCTCGACTAGCAGGGATAGGCAGTATTTT,CASSSTSRDRQYF
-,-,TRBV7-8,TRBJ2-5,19,TGTGCCAGCAGCCCTACAGAGGCGGTAGCTAGCGATCCCCAAGAGACCCAGTACTTC,CASSPTEAVASDPQETQYF
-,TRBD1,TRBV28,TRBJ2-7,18,TGTGCCAGCAGCACCACCCACCCGGGACAGGGTATCAGTCTCGAGCAGTACTTC,CASSTTHPGQGISLEQYF
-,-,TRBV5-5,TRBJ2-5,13,TGTGCCAGCAGCCCCGACAGTATTCCCCCGCAGTACTTC,CASSPDSIPPQYF
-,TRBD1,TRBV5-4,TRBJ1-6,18,TGTGCCAGCAGCTTGGCTCCACCGGGACAGGGACAAAGTTCACCCCTCCACTTT,CASSLAPPGQGQSSPLHF
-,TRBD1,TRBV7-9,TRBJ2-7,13,TGTGCCAGCAGCCTCGGACAGGGGAACGAGCAGTACTTC,CASSLGQGNEQYF
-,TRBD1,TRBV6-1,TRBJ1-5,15,TGTGCCAGCTTTTTACAGGGGATGAGCAATCAGCCCCAGCATTTT,CASFLQGMSNQPQHF
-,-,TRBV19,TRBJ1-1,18,TGTGCCAGTAGTATGCGAGCCCGCCTACGGGGGAGAGATACTGAAGCTTTCTTT,CASSMRARLRGRDTEAFF
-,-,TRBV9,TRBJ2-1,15,TGTGCCAGCAGCGTATATCGGGGTTCCGACAATGAGCAGTTCTTC,CASSVYRGSDNEQFF
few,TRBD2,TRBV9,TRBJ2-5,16,TGTGCCAGCAGCAAGGGACTAGCGGGGGGTCGGGAGACCCAGTACTTC,CASSKGLAGGRETQYF
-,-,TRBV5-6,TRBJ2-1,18,TGTGCCAGCAGCTTACCGGGGGCAGGGGGTATAGGCTACAATGAGCAGTTCTTC,CASSLPGAGGIGYNEQFF
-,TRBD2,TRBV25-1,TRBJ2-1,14,TGTGCCAGCAGACCAGGGACTAGCGGCGATGAGCAGTTCTTC,CASRPGTSGDEQFF
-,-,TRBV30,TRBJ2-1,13,TGTGCCGGAGACTGGAACTCCTACAATGAGCAGTTCTTC,CAGDWNSYNEQFF
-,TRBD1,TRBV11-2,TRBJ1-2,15,TGTGCCAGCAGCTTAGATCCGGGACAGGGGTATGGCTACACCTTC,CASSLDPGQGYGYTF
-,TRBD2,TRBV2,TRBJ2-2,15,TGTGCCACCCTATGGGGGGGGTCGGTCACCGGGGAGCTGTTTTTT,CATLWGGSVTGELFF
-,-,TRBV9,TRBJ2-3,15,TGTGCCAGCAGCGTCGGGACTTATAGCCCCGATACGCAGTATTTT,CASSVGTYSPDTQYF
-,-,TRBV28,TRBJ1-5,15,TGTGCCAGCAGTCCCCGGGACCGGGGGGCTCAGCCCCAGCATTTT,CASSPRDRGAQPQHF
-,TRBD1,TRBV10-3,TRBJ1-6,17,TGTGCCATCAGTGAGTCTTCGGCAGGGGGAAAGAATTCACCCCTCCACTTT,CAISESSAGGKNSPLHF
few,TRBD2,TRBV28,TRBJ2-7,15,TGTGCCAGCACCCACTCGTGGGAGGGCCGGGACGAGCAGTACTTC,CASTHSWEGRDEQYF
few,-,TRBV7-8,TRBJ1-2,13,TGTGCCAGCAGCTTAGCATCGGACTATGGCTACACCTTC,CASSLASDYGYTF
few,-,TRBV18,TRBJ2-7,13,TGTGCCAGCTCACCACTAAGCGGTTACGAGCAGTACTTC,CASSPLSGYEQYF
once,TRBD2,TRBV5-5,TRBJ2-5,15,TGTGCCAGCGGAGCTAGCGGGAGATTGGGAGAGACCCAGTACTTC,CASGASGRLGETQYF
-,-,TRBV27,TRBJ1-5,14,TGTGCCAGCAGTTTAGACGATAGCAATCGGCCCCAGCATTTT,CASSLDDSNRPQHF
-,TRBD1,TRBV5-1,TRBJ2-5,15,TGCGCCAGCAGCTTGGGGACAGGGGTCCAAGAGACCCAGTACTTC,CASSLGTGVQETQYF
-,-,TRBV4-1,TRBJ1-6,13,TGCGCCAGCTTAGGGGTCGGGAATTCACCCCTCCACTTT,CASLGVGNSPLHF
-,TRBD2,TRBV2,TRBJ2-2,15,TGTGCCAGCAGTGGCGCTAGCGGCGGCACCGGGGAGCTGTTTTTT,CASSGASGGTGELFF
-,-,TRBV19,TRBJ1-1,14,TGTGCCAGTAGGACCTGGGGGGGGAACACTGAAGCTTTCTTT,CASRTWGGNTEAFF
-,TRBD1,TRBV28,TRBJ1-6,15,TGTGCCAGCACTCCGACAGGGGGACTCGGCTCACCCCTCCACTTT,CASTPTGGLGSPLHF
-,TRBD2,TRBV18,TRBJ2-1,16,TGTGCCAGCTCACCAAGACTAGCGGGGGGGCTAAATGAGCAGTTCTTC,CASSPRLAGGLNEQFF
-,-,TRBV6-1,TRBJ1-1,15,TGTGCCAGCAGTGAAAGAGGAGGGCTGAACACTGAAGCTTTCTTT,CASSERGGLNTEAFF
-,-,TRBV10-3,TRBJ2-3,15,TGTGCCATCAGTGAAAGACAGGCTAGCACAGATACGCAGTATTTT,CAISERQASTDTQYF
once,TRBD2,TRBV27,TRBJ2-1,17,TGTGCCAGCAGCTCATTAGGTGGTAGCGGGCCCACGGAGGAGCAGTTCTTC,CASSSLGGSGPTEEQFF
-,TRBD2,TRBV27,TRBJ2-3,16,TGTGCCAGCAGTTCCCTAGCGGGAGTGGGCACAGATACGCAGTATTTT,CASSSLAGVGTDTQYF
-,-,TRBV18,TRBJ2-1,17,TGTGCCAGCTCACCACCTACCCGGGGAAGTCCTTACAATGAGCAGTTCTTC,CASSPPTRGSPYNEQFF
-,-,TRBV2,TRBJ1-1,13,TGTGCCAGCCTACTCAGCGGAAACACTGAAGCTTTCTTT,CASLLSGNTEAFF
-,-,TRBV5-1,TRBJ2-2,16,TGCGCCAGCAGCTTGGGCGGACAGTCGAACACCGGGGAGCTGTTTTTT,CASSLGGQSNTGELFF
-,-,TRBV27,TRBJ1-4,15,TGTGCCAGCAGTCCCTGGGGGCGGTTTAATGAAAAACTGTTTTTT,CASSPWGRFNEKLFF
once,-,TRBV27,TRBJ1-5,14,TGTGCCAGCAGACCCGAATATGGGGCTCAGCCCCAGCATTTT,CASRPEYGAQPQHF
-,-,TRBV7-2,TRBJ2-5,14,TGTGCCAGCAACGGGGGACTGCCACAAGAGACCCAGTACTTC,CASNGGLPQETQYF
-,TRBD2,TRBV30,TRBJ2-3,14,TGTGCCTGGAACCGCATAGCGGGGGCAGATACGCAGTATTTT,CAWNRIAGADTQYF
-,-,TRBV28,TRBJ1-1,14,TGTGCCAGCGCTGTGGGGGCCATGAACACTGAAGCTTTCTTT,CASAVGAMNTEAFF
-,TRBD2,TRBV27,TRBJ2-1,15,TGTGCCAGCAGCCTCGGGAGGCCTGTGTACAATGAGCAGTTCTTC,CASSLGRPVYNEQFF
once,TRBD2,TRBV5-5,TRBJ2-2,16,TGTGCCAGCAGCTTGAAACCTGCGGGGGACACCGGGGAGCTGTTTTTT,CASSLKPAGDTGELFF
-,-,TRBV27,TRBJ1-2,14,TGTGCCAGCAGTTTATTTTCGGGGAACTATGGCTACACCTTC,CASSLFSGNYGYTF
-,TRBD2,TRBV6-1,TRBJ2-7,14,TGTGCCAGCAGTGGCCTGGGGGGGGGATACGAGCAGTACTTC,CASSGLGGGYEQYF
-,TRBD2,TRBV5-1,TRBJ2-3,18,TGCGCCAGCAGCTTGTCGGGCCTGCTAGCGGGAGGGCGGGATACGCAGTATTTT,CASSLSGLLAGGRDTQYF
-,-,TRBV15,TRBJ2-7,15,TGTGCCACCAGCGTCCGCAGGGGTCCAGCCTACGAGCAGTACTTC,CATSVRRGPAYEQYF
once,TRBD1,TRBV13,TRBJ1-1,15,TGTGCCAGCAGCTTCAGGGACAGGAAAAACACTGAAGCTTTCTTT,CASSFRDRKNTEAFF
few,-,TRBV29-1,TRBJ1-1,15,TGCAGCGTTGAAGCCCGGGGGGGTGCGGCATTCGGGGCTTTCTTT,CSVEARGGAAFGAFF
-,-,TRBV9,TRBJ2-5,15,TGTGCCAGCAGCGAGGCCCCCCGGGATGGAGAGACCCAGTACTTC,CASSEAPRDGETQYF
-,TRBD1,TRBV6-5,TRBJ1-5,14,TGTGCCAGCAGTGGACAGGGGTTAAATCAGCCCCAGCATTTT,CASSGQGLNQPQHF
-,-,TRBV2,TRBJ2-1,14,TGTGCCAGCAGTGAACACCTAGCGTGGAATGAGCAGTTCTTC,CASSEHLAWNEQFF
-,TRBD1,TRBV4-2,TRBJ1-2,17,TGTGCCAGCAGCCCTGGGACAGGATCCACCTCACCCTATGGCTACACCTTC,CASSPGTGSTSPYGYTF
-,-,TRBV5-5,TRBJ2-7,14,TGTGCCAGCAGCTCGTCCAGGATAGCCTACGAGCAGTACTTC,CASSSSRIAYEQYF
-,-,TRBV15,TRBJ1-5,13,TGTGCCACCAGGGACAGCTTTAATCAGCCCCAGCATTTT,CATRDSFNQPQHF
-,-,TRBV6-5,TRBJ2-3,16,TGTGCCAGCAGTTACTCTCAGGGGATTTTCACAGATACGCAGTATTTT,CASSYSQGIFTDTQYF